This T cell receptor beta chain comes out of a study of T cells in Graves' hyperthyroidism and ophthalmopathy. Criteria for exclusion of patients were uncontrolled infection, other autoimmune disease, pregnancy or lactation. Under 12 ml fresh peripheral blood yielded the PBMCs. Using RNA transcripts as the source, TCR beta CDR3 regions were amplified. First-round RT-PCR of the TCR CDR3 relied on the HTBI primer set. One entry per CDR3 protein results from TCRdb running MiXCR on the multiplex PCR reads. The sample has about 680,000 distinct CDR3 sequences, approximately 36% seen once. The receptor's source is a woman between 35 and 50 years old with Graves' hyperthyroidism. Sequenced material: blood.

The DNA of the CDR3 is TGTGCCAGCAGCTTGACTAGCGGGGGCCTGCTACAAGAGACCCAGTACTTC. Translation gives CASSLTSGGLLQETQYF. V gene TRBV7-6 combines with J gene TRBJ2-5, with TRBD2 identical over 12 bases. This CDR3 contains 17 residues. CDR1 and CDR2 (germline): SGHVS, FNYEAQ. Trimming removed 3 bases from V and 2 bases from J; junction bases left unmatched: 7.